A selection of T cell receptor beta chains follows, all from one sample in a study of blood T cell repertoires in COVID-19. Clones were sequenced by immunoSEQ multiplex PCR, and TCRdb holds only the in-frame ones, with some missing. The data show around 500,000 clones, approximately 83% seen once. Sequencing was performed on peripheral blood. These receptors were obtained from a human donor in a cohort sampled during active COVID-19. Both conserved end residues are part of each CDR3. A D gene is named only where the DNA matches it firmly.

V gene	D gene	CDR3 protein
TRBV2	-	CASTAVGRVNQPQHF
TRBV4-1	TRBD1	CASSQPPGQGSTEAFF
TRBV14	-	CASSQVFAEVIPGVQFF
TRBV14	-	CASSLRGFTEAFF
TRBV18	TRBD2	CASSPIAGPTDTQYF
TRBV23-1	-	CASRLRVSNQPQHF
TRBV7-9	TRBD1	CASSLRTGTLYGYTF
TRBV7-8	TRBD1	CASSSGQYSEKLFF
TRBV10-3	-	CAISEEGVATYEQYF
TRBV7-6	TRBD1	CASSLVGTGAGEQYF
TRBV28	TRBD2	CASSGGLAYETQYF
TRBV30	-	CAWSVLGRVNEQFF
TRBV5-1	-	CASSLGQSYSYEQYF
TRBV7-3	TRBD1	CASSTTGGAGAFF
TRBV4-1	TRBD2	CASSHLAGGEQFF
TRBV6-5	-	CASTSSYNEQFF
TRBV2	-	CASSETYYEQYF
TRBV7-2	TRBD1	CASSFGTGGGYTF
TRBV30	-	CAWSRQDNSPLHF
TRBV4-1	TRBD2	CASSQGLAWETQYF
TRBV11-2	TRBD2	CASRPSGRAYEQYF
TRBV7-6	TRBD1	CASSDGQGNTDTQYF
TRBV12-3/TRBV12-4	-	CASSFLASNEQFF
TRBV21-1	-	CASSTSYPHYNEQFF
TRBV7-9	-	CASSLAGGDSRAFF
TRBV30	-	CAWSVGGRGYTF
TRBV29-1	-	CSVIRSGTQYF
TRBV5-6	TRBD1	CASSFLQQGALAFF
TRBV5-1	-	CASSVQGTGNTIYF
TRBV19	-	CASSPRNLPSNQPQHF
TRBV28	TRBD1	CASSRHRGINTEAFF
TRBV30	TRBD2	CAWRTRLAGSPQYF
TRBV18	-	CASSPLEGPYISGNTIYF
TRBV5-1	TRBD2	CASSFKIGLLADNEQFF
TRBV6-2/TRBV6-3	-	CASSYEAVSNQPQHF
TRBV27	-	CASSTYTGETGELFF
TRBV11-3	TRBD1	CASSLSGQGVNEQFF
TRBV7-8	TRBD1	CASSLPGTGIEAFF
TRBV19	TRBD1	CASSIEGTGEGTEAFF
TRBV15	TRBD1	CATSRAQGTRYGYTF
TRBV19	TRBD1	CASSMGRQGVLGYTF
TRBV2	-	CASSEYRAGPQAETQYF
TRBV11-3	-	CASSSDTSYEQYF
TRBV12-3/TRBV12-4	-	CASAPRWGDGYTF
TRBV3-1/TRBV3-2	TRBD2	CASSQDELAGSQETQYF
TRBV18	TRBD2	CASSPRGLAGAISSYNEQFF
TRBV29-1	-	CSVGNQGIEQYF
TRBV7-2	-	CASSLRGNTEAFF
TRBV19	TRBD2	CASSTRTSGRATETQYF
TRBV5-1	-	CASRPDRQRTEAFF
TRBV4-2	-	CASSQVSDRGNQPQHF
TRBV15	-	CATSRDTSSSYNEQFF